The 19 T cell receptor beta chains below all came from one sample that was sequenced in a study of T-cell reconstitution after alpha-beta-depleted transplantation in children. A library of TCRbeta sequences, prepared with unique molecular identifiers, was generated. TCRdb processed the PCR reads anew with MiXCR; each CDR3 protein has one entry. The sample carries about 97,000 distinct CDR3 sequences, 7% to 8% recorded once. Sequenced here: PBMCs, sampled before TCRalphabeta/CD19-depleted stem cell transplant. The receptors were gathered from a boy aged 2 to 9 with acute lymphoblastic leukemia, due to receive a stem cell transplant.

In this sample, this clonotype turned up many times. Germline is not matched at one junction end, which may reflect a read error. This sequence joins TRBV4-3 and TRBJ2-1; 8 bases match TRBD2. The V gene's germline CDR1 is LGHNA and CDR2 YSLEER. This CDR3 region has 19 residues. The CDR3 reads CASSPGIGSGTRDYDEQFF. In DNA, the CDR3 is TGCGCCAGCAGCCCTGGAATTGGTAGCGGGACCCGCGACTACGATGAGCAGTTCTTC.

In this sample, this clonotype turned up many times. The V call is TRBV12-3 or TRBV12-4, the J call TRBJ2-2; 10 bases match TRBD1. V lost 6 bases and J lost 5; bases outside the gene matches: 6. This CDR3 region has 15 residues. This chain's CDR3 is CASRRDRGPTGELFF. Here the CDR3 DNA reads TGTGCCAGCAGACGGGACAGGGGACCAACCGGGGAGCTGTTTTTT.

The chain uses TRBV5-6 and TRBJ1-6; D remains unclear. In germline, CDR1 is SGHDT, CDR2 YYEEEE. The CDR3 is made up of 17 amino acids. V lost 1 base to trimming and J lost 0 bases, with 11 bases between them. The CDR3 nucleotides read TGTGCCAGCAGCTTGCGGACCCAGAGCTCCTATAATTCACCCCTCCACTTT. Translation: CASSLRTQSSYNSPLHF.

This clonotype was observed many times. The chain carries TRBV11-2 and TRBJ1-1; no definite D call. V lost 5 bases and J lost 11, with 15 bases in between. Germline CDR1 reads SGHAT; CDR2 reads FQNNGV. CDR3 size: 12 residues. The CDR3 DNA follows: TGTGCCAGCAGCCTCGGCGGGTTTGGGGCTTTCTTT. Translation gives CASSLGGFGAFF.

This clonotype was seen many times. The rearrangement uses TRBV12-3 or TRBV12-4 and TRBJ1-1; D perhaps matches TRBD1 (5 bases). This CDR3 spans 13 amino acids. Trimming removed 6 bases at V and 1 base at J, with 9 bases between. The CDR3 bases are TGTGCCAGCAGCTGGCAGGGGAACACTGAAGCTTTCTTT. Residues: CASSWQGNTEAFF.

The sample holds many counts of this clonotype. This rearrangement joins TRBV7-9 to TRBJ2-1, with D uncertain. Germline CDR1 and CDR2: SEHNR and FQNEAQ (reference sequence). V was shortened by 1 base and J by 4 bases, with 11 bases between the two germline ends. This CDR3 has 15 residues. Written as DNA, the CDR3 is TGTGCCAGCAGCTTAGGGATGGCACCTTACAATGAGCAGTTCTTC. Amino acids: CASSLGMAPYNEQFF.

This clonotype was recorded once. It may be a read error: a sequence one base away is much more abundant. No conserved phenylalanine or tryptophan ends this CDR3, so it is likely a read error. The chain couples TRBV12-3 or TRBV12-4 to TRBJ2-1, with D uncertain. This CDR3 contains 13 residues. Trimming cost V 3 bases and J 6 bases, with 9 bases left between them. The DNA for the CDR3 is TGTGCCAGCAGTTTCCAGAGGATCAATGAGCAGTTCTCC. This translates into CASSFQRINEQFS.

This clonotype occurred a few times. V is TRBV20-1 and J is TRBJ2-3, with 10 bases identical to TRBD1. CDR1 and CDR2 from the germline V gene are DFQATT and SNEGSKA (reference sequence). The V gene end was trimmed by 4 bases and the J gene end by 3 bases; junction bases not matched to a gene: 7. The CDR3 length is 15 residues. CDR3 loop: CSANYRTGGTDTQYF. CDR3 nucleotides: TGCAGTGCTAACTACCGGACAGGGGGGACAGATACGCAGTATTTT.

V usage is TRBV10-3 and J usage is TRBJ1-5, with 7 bases matching TRBD1. This CDR3 region has 18 residues. V shed 10 bases and J 7 bases; nucleotides not matched to a gene: 25. CDR1 is ENHRY and CDR2 is SYGVKD in the germline V gene. Here the CDR3 reads CATQGIKEGETGSQPQHF. The CDR3 DNA follows: TGTGCCACCCAAGGGATCAAGGAGGGGGAGACAGGGAGCCAGCCCCAGCATTTT.

Many counts were recorded for this clonotype. The chain uses TRBV6-5 and TRBJ2-3; 8 bases align to TRBD2. Germline values: CDR1 MNHEY, CDR2 SVGAGI. The CDR3 covers 15 residues. V was clipped by 3 bases and J by 4 bases; unmatched bases: 6. CDR3 in DNA: TGTGCCAGCAGTTATTCGGGGGGGTCAGCAGATACGCAGTATTTT. Its protein product is CASSYSGGSADTQYF.

This clonotype was counted many times. The chain joins TRBV5-1 to TRBJ2-6, with TRBD1 matching over 7 bases. V dropped 2 bases and J dropped 2; count of bases not matched to a gene: 4. This CDR3 region has 16 residues. Per germline, CDR1 SGHRS and CDR2 YFSETQ. CDR3 coding DNA: TGCGCCAGCAGCTTAACGACAGGGACTGGGGCCAACGTCCTGACTTTC. The encoded protein is CASSLTTGTGANVLTF.

This clonotype has just a few counts. The chain has TRBV4-3 and TRBJ1-3, with D possibly TRBD1 on 5 matching bases. Germline loops: CDR1 LGHNA, CDR2 YSLEER. Trimming left V 4 bases short and J 0 bases short, with 10 bases between. The CDR3 contains 15 residues. The CDR3 DNA reads TGCGCCAGCAGCCGGGGCGGAAACTCTGGAAACACCATATATTTT. Translated, it gives CASSRGGNSGNTIYF.

This clonotype occurred many times. The J gene is TRBJ2-3, the V gene TRBV27, with D perhaps assigned TRBD1 or TRBD2 (5 bases each). The germline CDR1 and CDR2 sequences are MNHEY and SMNVEV (reference sequence). With 6 bases removed from V and 0 bases from J, the gap between germline ends came to 10 bases. The CDR3 has 14 amino acids. The CDR3 DNA follows: TGTGCCAGCAGAATCTGGGGGAGCACAGATACGCAGTATTTT. Its translation is CASRIWGSTDTQYF.

This clonotype was seen at least ten times. The rearrangement joins TRBV12-3 or TRBV12-4 to TRBJ2-3; D may be TRBD2 (6 bases). Trimming cost V 7 bases and J 1 base, with 12 bases left between them. This CDR3 is built from 14 residues. As DNA, the CDR3 is TGTGCCAGCACCCCGGGGACTGGCACAGATACGCAGTATTTT. It translates to CASTPGTGTDTQYF.

This clonotype has a count of ten or more. The chain carries TRBV20-1 and TRBJ2-1, with a possible D match to TRBD2 (6 bases). Looked up from germline, CDR1 is DFQATT and CDR2 is SNEGSKA (reference sequence). Between the trimmed V and J ends, which lost 6 bases and 7 bases, there was a span of 16 bases. The CDR3 is made up of 13 amino acids. The CDR3 DNA follows: TGCAGTGCGCGAGGCGGGGCGGGGAATGAGCAGTTCTTC. This encodes CSARGGAGNEQFF.

The chain links TRBV5-1 to TRBJ1-4, with TRBD1 identical over 7 bases. Per the germline V gene, CDR1 is SGHRS and CDR2 is YFSETQ. V lost 5 bases and J lost 1; bases outside the gene matches: 2. This CDR3 region has 14 residues. In DNA form, the CDR3 reads TGCGCCAGCAGATACAGGGGAACTAATGAAAAACTGTTTTTT. Amino acids: CASRYRGTNEKLFF.

The table lists this clonotype with many counts. V and J are TRBV14 and TRBJ2-3; D gene unclear. The V and J ends lost 5 bases and 1 base respectively, with 13 bases between them. The length of the CDR3 is 15 residues. CDR1 is SGHDN, CDR2 FVKESK, per germline. DNA for the CDR3: TGTGCCAGCAGCGGTATGAGTTCCCGCACAGATACGCAGTATTTT. It encodes CASSGMSSRTDTQYF.

This clonotype was observed many times. The chain employs TRBV7-6 and TRBJ2-5; 9 bases are a match to TRBD2. The V gene's germline CDR1 is SGHVS and CDR2 FNYEAQ. J gave up 2 bases and V 0 bases, and 4 bases lay outside the gene matches. The CDR3 sequence is 16 residues long. The CDR3, as DNA: TGTGCCAGCAGCTTAGCGCTTACTAGCGGGCAAGAGACCCAGTACTTC. It codes for CASSLALTSGQETQYF.

On this clonotype: One end of the junction fails to match germline, which may point to a read error. The rearrangement uses TRBV24-1 and TRBJ1-1; possibly TRBD1 for D (6 bases). This CDR3 has 15 amino acids. Germline CDR1 and CDR2: KGHDR and SFDVKD. The CDR3 DNA reads TGTGCCGCCAGTGATTCGGGACATGGGAACACTGAAGCTTTCTTT. It translates to CAASDSGHGNTEAFF.